The clone carrying this TCR beta chain was seen repeatedly, ten times or more. As yet, its antigen is unknown. This sample was included in a study of T-cell reconstitution after alpha-beta-depleted transplantation in children. V lost 3 bases to trimming and J lost 3 bases, with 15 bases between them. Germline V gives CDR1 SNHLY, CDR2 FYNNEI. The CDR3 extends over 16 amino acids. This sample's TCRbeta library carried unique molecular identifier barcodes. MiXCR was run by TCRdb on the PCR reads, yielding one entry per CDR3 protein. The sample lists 200,000 to 300,000 distinct CDR3 sequences, around 7.5% occurring once. The study's findings and limits: The authors attributed T-cell counts and diversity one year after transplant mostly to newly produced T cells.

The genes are TRBV2 and TRBJ2-1; maybe TRBD2 (6 bases). Material: PBMCs, mostly from graft donor cells, obtained 180 days after TCRalphabeta/CD19-depleted stem cell transplant. This sequence was found in a male patient aged 10 to 17 who had a stem cell transplant for acute lymphoblastic leukemia, so the T cells may come from the graft donor. CDR3 sequence (DNA): TGTGCCAGCAGTGACCCCGCGGGAAGATTCTACAATGAGCAGTTCTTC. This codes for CASSDPAGRFYNEQFF.